Sequencing of this TCR beta chain was carried out in a study of blood T cell repertoires in COVID-19. Produced via immunoSEQ multiplex PCR; TCRdb's table is partial and in-frame only. The data show about 270,000 clones, 70% to 90% seen once. V was pared by 5 bases and J by 5 bases, with 4 bases of the junction left unmatched. CDR3 length: 14 amino acids. Germline CDR1 and CDR2: MNHEY and SVGAGI. This sequence joins TRBV6-5 and TRBJ1-5; TRBD1 agrees at 9 bases. The receptor's source is a woman in her thirties with COVID-19, enrolled during active disease. Material for sequencing was peripheral blood. The CDR3 sequence is CASSPGTGYQPQHF. As DNA, the CDR3 is TGTGCCAGCAGTCCCGGGACAGGGTATCAGCCCCAGCATTTT.